This paragraph reports one T cell receptor beta chain. The target antigen is unknown. These data come from a study of radiotherapy plus CTLA-4 blockade in lung cancer. Study-level information: Patients showed objective responses in 15% to 20% of cases, and disease control was achieved by about 30%. General study results and limits: Response, reportedly, was best predicted by interferon-beta along with early blood T cell clone dynamics.

This CDR3 spans 13 amino acids. Trimming took off 5 bases at V and 4 bases at J, with 14 bases between the two ends. Germline CDR1 GTSNPN, CDR2 SVGIG (reference sequence). Profiled with immunoSEQ multiplex PCR; TCRdb holds only in-frame clones, not every one. Among over 60,000 clones listed, around nine tenths were seen once. The material was peripheral blood, obtained from a patient treated with radiotherapy plus ipilimumab. This TCR was sampled from a human donor with non-small cell lung cancer who had stable disease on radiotherapy plus ipilimumab. The gene calls are TRBV30 and TRBJ1-2, with TRBD1 as a possible D gene (6 bases). The CDR3 DNA reads TGTGCCTGGTCAGTGGGGGCTGCCTATGGCTACACCTTC. This translates into CAWSVGAAYGYTF.